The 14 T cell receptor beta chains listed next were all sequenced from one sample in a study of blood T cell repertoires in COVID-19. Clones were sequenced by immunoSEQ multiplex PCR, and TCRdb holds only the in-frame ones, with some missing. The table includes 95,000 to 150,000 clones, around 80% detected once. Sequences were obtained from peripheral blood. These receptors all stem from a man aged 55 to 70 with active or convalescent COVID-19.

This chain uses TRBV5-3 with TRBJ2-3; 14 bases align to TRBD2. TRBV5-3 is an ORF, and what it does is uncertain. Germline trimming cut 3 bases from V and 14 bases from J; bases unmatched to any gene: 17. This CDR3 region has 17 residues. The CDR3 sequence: CARSSPEFRLAGGLPYF. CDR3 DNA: TGTGCCAGAAGCTCCCCGGAATTCAGACTAGCGGGAGGGCTCCCGTATTTT.

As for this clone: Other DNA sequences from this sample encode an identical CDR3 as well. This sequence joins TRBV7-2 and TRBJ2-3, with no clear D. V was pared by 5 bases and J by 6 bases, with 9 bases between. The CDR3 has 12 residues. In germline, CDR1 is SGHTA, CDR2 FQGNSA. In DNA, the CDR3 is TGTGCCAGCAGCCCCTCGGGTGATACGCAGTATTTT. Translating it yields CASSPSGDTQYF.

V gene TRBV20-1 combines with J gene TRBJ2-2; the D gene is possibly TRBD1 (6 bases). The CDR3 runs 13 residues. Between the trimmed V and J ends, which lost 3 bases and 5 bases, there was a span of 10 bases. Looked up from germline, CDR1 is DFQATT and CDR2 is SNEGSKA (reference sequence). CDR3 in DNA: TGCAGTGCTAGTTCACAGGGAACCGGGGAGCTGTTTTTT. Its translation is CSASSQGTGELFF.

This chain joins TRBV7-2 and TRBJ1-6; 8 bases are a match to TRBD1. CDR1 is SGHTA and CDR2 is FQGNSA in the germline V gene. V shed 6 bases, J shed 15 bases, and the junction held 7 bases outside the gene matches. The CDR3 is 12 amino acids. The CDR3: CASSYDGQGLHF. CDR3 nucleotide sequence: TGTGCCAGCAGTTACGACGGACAGGGCCTCCACTTT.

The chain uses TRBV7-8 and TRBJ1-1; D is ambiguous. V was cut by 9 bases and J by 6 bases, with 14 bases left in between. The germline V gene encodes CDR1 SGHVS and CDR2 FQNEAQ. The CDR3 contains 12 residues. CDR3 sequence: CASLRVGAEAFF. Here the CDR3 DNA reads TGTGCCAGTCTCCGGGTTGGCGCTGAAGCTTTCTTT.

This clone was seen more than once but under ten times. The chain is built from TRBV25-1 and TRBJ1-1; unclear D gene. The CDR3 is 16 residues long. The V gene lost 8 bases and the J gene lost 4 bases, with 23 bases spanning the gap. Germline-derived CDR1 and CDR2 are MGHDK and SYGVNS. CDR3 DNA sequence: TGTGCCAGCCTGGTCGAACGGAGGAGGGCGTTCACTGAAGCTTTCTTT. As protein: CASLVERRRAFTEAFF.

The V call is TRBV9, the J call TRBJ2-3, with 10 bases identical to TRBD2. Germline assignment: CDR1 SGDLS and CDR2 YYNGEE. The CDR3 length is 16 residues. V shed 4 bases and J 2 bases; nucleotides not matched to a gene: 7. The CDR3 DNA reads TGTGCCAGCAGCCCTTGGACTAGCGGCAACACAGATACGCAGTATTTT. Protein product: CASSPWTSGNTDTQYF. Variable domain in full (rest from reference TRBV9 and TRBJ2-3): DSGVTQTPKHLITATGQRVTLRCSPRSGDLSVYWYQQSLDQGLQFLIQYYNGEERAKGNILERFSAQQFPDLHSELNLSSLELGDSALYFCASSPWTSGNTDTQYFGPGTRLTVL.

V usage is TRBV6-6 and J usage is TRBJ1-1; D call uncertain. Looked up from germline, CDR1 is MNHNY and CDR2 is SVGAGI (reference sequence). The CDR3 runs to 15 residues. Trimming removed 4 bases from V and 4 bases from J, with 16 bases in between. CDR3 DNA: TGTGCCAGCAGTTCCTCAACTGGGGAGGGCACTGAAGCTTTCTTT. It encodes CASSSSTGEGTEAFF.

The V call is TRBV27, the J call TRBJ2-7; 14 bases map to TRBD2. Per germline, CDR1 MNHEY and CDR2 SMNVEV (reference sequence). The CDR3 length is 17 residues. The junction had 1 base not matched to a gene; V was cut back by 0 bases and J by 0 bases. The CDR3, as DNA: TGTGCCAGCAGTTTATCGGGACTAGCGGGAGACTCCTACGAGCAGTACTTC. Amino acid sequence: CASSLSGLAGDSYEQYF.

The CDR3 loop reads CASRTSVEQFF. For the CDR3, the DNA is TGTGCCAGCAGGACTAGCGTGGAGCAGTTCTTC. The gene calls are TRBV11-2 and TRBJ2-1, with TRBD2 matching over 8 bases. After removal of 6 bases from V and 10 bases from J, the junction contained 2 bases not matched to a gene. Germline V CDR1 and CDR2: SGHAT, FQNNGV. CDR3 size: 11 residues.

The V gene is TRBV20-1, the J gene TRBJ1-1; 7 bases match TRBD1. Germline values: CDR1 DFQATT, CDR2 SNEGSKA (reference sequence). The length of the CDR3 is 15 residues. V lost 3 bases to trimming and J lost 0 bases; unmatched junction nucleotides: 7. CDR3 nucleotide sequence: TGCAGTGCTAGTTTCCCGGGGACAGTGAACACTGAAGCTTTCTTT. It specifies CSASFPGTVNTEAFF.

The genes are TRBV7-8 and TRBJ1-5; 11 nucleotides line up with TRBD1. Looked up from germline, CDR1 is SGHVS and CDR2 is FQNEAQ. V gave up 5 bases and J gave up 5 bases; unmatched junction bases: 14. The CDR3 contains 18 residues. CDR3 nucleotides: TGTGCCAGCAGCCCCGTAATTGGGACAGGGGGTTTCGATCAGCCCCAGCATTTT. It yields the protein CASSPVIGTGGFDQPQHF.

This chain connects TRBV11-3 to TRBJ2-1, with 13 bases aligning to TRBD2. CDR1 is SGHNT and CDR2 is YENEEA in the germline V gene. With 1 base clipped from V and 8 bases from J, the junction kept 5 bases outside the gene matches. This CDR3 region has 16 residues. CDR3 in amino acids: CASSLGTSGSFDEQFF. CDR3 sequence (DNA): TGTGCCAGCAGCTTAGGGACTAGCGGGAGTTTCGATGAGCAGTTCTTC.

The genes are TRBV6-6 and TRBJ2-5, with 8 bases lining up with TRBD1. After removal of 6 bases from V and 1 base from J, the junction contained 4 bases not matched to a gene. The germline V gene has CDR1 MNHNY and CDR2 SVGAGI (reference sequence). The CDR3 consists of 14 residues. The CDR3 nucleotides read TGTGCCAGCAGCCGACAGGGGAGCCAAGAGACCCAGTACTTC. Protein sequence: CASSRQGSQETQYF.